The sequence of this T cell receptor (beta chain) was determined in a study of T cell changes during pregnancy in multiple sclerosis. This clone was picked up one time. Only in-frame clones appear in the TCRdb table, and some are missing; sequencing was by immunoSEQ multiplex PCR. In the table there are about 97,000 clones, 90% of which are singletons. With V trimmed by 6 bases and J by 5 bases, 7 bases remained unmatched. Germline loops: CDR1 LGHNT, CDR2 FRNRAP. CDR3 size: 15 residues. The rearrangement uses TRBV12-5 and TRBJ1-5; 10 positions match TRBD1. This sequence was found in a female donor in good health, enrolled as a control in a pregnancy study. The material was peripheral blood, obtained in the second trimester of pregnancy. The DNA of the CDR3 is TGTGCTAGTGGCCCGGGACAGGGGAGCGATCAGCCCCAGCATTTT. As protein: CASGPGQGSDQPQHF.